Each of the 30 T cell receptor beta chains below was sequenced from the same sample in a study of T cell clonality in common variable immunodeficiency. Their antigens are not known. Study results and limitations: In common variable immunodeficiency, TCR beta chains reportedly carried fewer deletions and N-nucleotide insertions.

Sequencing used immunoSEQ multiplex PCR; TCRdb keeps in-frame clones, though not all of them. Altogether about 25,000 clones were found in the sample, and no singletons occur. The source material was peripheral blood mononuclear cells. Every receptor here comes from a human donor with common variable immunodeficiency.

This clone was seen more than once but under ten times. The read finishes 3 residues shy of the CDR3 end, and the germline J gene is used to complete it. The chain joins TRBV19 to TRBJ1-5; TRBD1 matches at 8 bases. Germline trimming cut 6 bases from V and 0 bases from J; bases unmatched to any gene: 10. The CDR3 runs to 17 residues. CDR1 is LNHDA, CDR2 SQIVND, per germline (reference sequence). The CDR3 loop is CASSPGQGVYSNQPQHF. The covered CDR3 bases are TGTGCCAGTAGCCCAGGACAGGGCGTGTATAGCAATCAGCCC.

This clone turned up a few times. The CDR3 is cut off 3 residues early in the read; its end comes from the germline J gene. The rearrangement joins TRBV19 to TRBJ1-4; D remains unclear. Trimming shortened V by 7 bases and J by 8 bases, and 17 bases separated the two germline ends. Per the germline V gene, CDR1 is LNHDA and CDR2 is SQIVND (reference sequence). This CDR3 contains 14 residues. The CDR3 bases that were read are TGTGCCAGTAAAGGAGGGCCAGCTAGCGAAAAA. Translating it yields CASKGGPASEK. From start to end, the CDR3 is CASKGGPASEKLFF.

In this sample, this clone turned up many times. Read sequence stops 3 residues before the CDR3 end, and the germline J gene provides the missing end. The chain uses TRBV20-1 and TRBJ2-7, with 8 bases matching TRBD2. The CDR3 is made up of 16 amino acids. V lost 6 bases and J lost 2; bases outside the gene matches: 15. Germline lookup yields CDR1 DFQATT and CDR2 SNEGSKA (reference sequence). The CDR3 sequence is CSARKIAGSSPYEQYF. CDR3 DNA (partial): TGCAGTGCGCGCAAAATAGCGGGATCCTCACCCTACGAG.

This clone was seen more than once but under ten times. A clone one base away is much larger, so this may be a read error. The CDR3 is cut off 3 residues early in the read; its end comes from the germline J gene. This chain connects TRBV2 to TRBJ2-1; TRBD2 aligns across 14 bases. The CDR3 consists of 15 residues. The V and J ends lost 4 bases and 6 bases, in that order; junction bases with no gene match: 2. Germline lookup yields CDR1 SNHLY and CDR2 FYNNEI. The CDR3 region is CASSGTSGRSNEQFF. The sequenced CDR3 bases are TGTGCCAGCAGTGGGACTAGCGGGAGGTCCAATGAG.

This clone has a count of ten or more. The observed sequence ends 3 residues before the CDR3 terminus, with the missing tail filled in from the germline J gene. The V gene is TRBV11-2, the J gene TRBJ2-1, with TRBD2 identical over 11 bases. Germline V gene lookup returns CDR1 SGHAT and CDR2 FQNNGV. CDR3 length: 14 amino acids. Unmatched junction bases numbered 0, after V lost 0 bases and J lost 8 bases. The CDR3 DNA, read in part, is TGTGCCAGCAGCTTAGAACTAGCGGGGGATGAG. Translating gives CASSLELAGDE. The entire CDR3 reads CASSLELAGDEQFF. Variable domain in full (rest from reference TRBV11-2 and TRBJ2-1): EAGVAQSPRYKIIEKRQSVAFWCNPISGHATLYWYQQILGQGPKLLIQFQNNGVVDDSQLPKDRFSAERLKGVDSTLKIQPAKLEDSAVYLCASSLELAGDEQFFGPGTRLTVL.

This clone was detected ten times or more. The read ends 3 residues before the CDR3 terminus; that terminus is restored from the germline J gene. The V and J genes are TRBV5-1 and TRBJ2-2; tentatively, D is TRBD2 (5 bases). The CDR3 loop spans 15 amino acids. Germline-derived CDR1 and CDR2 are SGHRS and YFSETQ. The ends were cut back, 0 bases at V and 6 bases at J, with 12 bases in the middle. This CDR3 is CASSLAGYGAGELFF. The CDR3 bases that were read are TGCGCCAGCAGCTTGGCGGGGTACGGGGCCGGGGAG.

This clone was seen only a few times. The read stops 3 residues short of the end of the CDR3; the missing end is completed from the germline J gene. The chain couples TRBV2 to TRBJ2-1; possibly TRBD2 for D (6 bases). The CDR3 sequence is 16 residues long. The ends were cut back, 6 bases at V and 3 bases at J, with 18 bases in the middle. Germline CDR1 is SNHLY and CDR2 is FYNNEI. The DNA read from the CDR3 is TGTGCCAGCAGGAGCAGCGGGCTTGGGAGCTACAATGAG. Protein product: CASRSSGLGSYNE. The CDR3, in full, reads CASRSSGLGSYNEQFF.

As concerns this clone: The CDR3 goes on 3 residues after the read ends, and that part is filled in from the germline J gene. The gene calls are TRBV2 and TRBJ2-7; tentative D call: TRBD2 (6 bases). Germline V gives CDR1 SNHLY, CDR2 FYNNEI. Trimming removed 3 bases at V and 6 bases at J, with 12 bases between. The CDR3 has 13 residues. Incomplete CDR3 DNA: TGTGCCAGCAGTGAGCGGGGCTCAACCGAG. Protein: CASSERGSTE. From start to end, the CDR3 is CASSERGSTEQYF.

On this clone: The read ends 3 residues early relative to the CDR3; the germline J gene fills the gap. V gene TRBV19 combines with J gene TRBJ2-1; D possibly corresponds to TRBD2 (6 bases). Germline V lookup: CDR1 LNHDA, CDR2 SQIVND (reference sequence). V was cut by 5 bases and J by 9 bases, with 8 bases left in between. CDR3 length: 11 amino acids. CDR3: CASSSSVEQFF. The CDR3 DNA, read in part, is TGTGCCAGTAGTTCTAGCGTTGAG.

In this sample, this clone turned up many times. The CDR3 end lies 3 residues beyond the end of the read and is filled in from the germline J gene. The V gene is TRBV7-6, the J gene TRBJ2-5; 9 positions match TRBD1. Germline lookup yields CDR1 SGHVS and CDR2 FNYEAQ. CDR3 size: 15 residues. J was trimmed by 5 bases and V by 4 bases; bases with no gene match: 8. CDR3 bases read: TGTGCCAGCAGCTCCCCCGGGACAGGGTTGGAGACC. As protein: CASSSPGTGLET. The CDR3, in full, reads CASSSPGTGLETQYF.

Points on this clone: The missing CDR3 end, 3 residues past where the read stops, is filled in from the germline J gene. This sequence joins TRBV18 and TRBJ1-1; D might be TRBD1 (5 bases). Germline loops: CDR1 KGHSH, CDR2 LQKENI. V was cut by 7 bases and J by 0 bases, with 15 bases left in between. The CDR3 runs to 15 residues. The CDR3 region is CASFPTGNLNTEAFF. The covered CDR3 bases are TGTGCCAGCTTCCCAACAGGAAATCTGAACACTGAA.

A remark on this clone: The read terminates 3 residues before the CDR3 end, so the remaining end is supplied by the germline J gene. V is TRBV5-1 and J is TRBJ2-5, with D perhaps TRBD2 (7 bases). This CDR3 comprises 15 residues. V was shortened by 4 bases and J by 5 bases, with 18 bases between the two germline ends. Germline V gene lookup returns CDR1 SGHRS and CDR2 YFSETQ. The CDR3 sequence is CASSRVGGLRETQYF. CDR3 bases read: TGCGCCAGCAGCCGTGTCGGGGGGCTACGGGAGACC.

This clone came up a few times. The CDR3 end lies 3 residues beyond the end of the read and is filled in from the germline J gene. J is TRBJ1-5 and V is TRBV19, with 10 bases that match TRBD1. V was clipped by 7 bases and J by 6 bases; unmatched bases: 6. Germline values: CDR1 LNHDA, CDR2 SQIVND (reference sequence). The CDR3 totals 14 residues. CDR3 region: CASTGQGEAQPQHF. CDR3 DNA (partial): TGTGCCAGTACTGGACAGGGGGAGGCTCAGCCC.

The CDR3 bases that were read are TGTGCCAGCAGTGGGGGTGGACTAGCGGGATTCACG. It codes for CASSGGGLAGFT. The whole CDR3 protein is CASSGGGLAGFTQYF. The chain couples TRBV2 to TRBJ2-3; 12 bases are shared with TRBD2. The read terminates 3 residues before the CDR3 end, so the remaining end is supplied by the germline J gene. This CDR3 region has 15 residues. Looked up from germline, CDR1 is SNHLY and CDR2 is FYNNEI.

This clone was seen a handful of times. The CDR3 is cut off 3 residues early in the read; its end comes from the germline J gene. The chain combines TRBV30 with TRBJ1-5; D unclear. Germline CDR1 is GTSNPN and CDR2 is SVGIG (reference sequence). The ends were cut back, 7 bases at V and 0 bases at J, with 10 bases in the middle. This CDR3 contains 13 residues. Incomplete CDR3 DNA: TGTGCCTTGGGAGCGGATAGCAATCAGCCC. Translating gives CALGADSNQP. From start to end, the CDR3 is CALGADSNQPQHF.

This clone was picked up a small number of times. The read finishes 3 residues shy of the CDR3 end, and the germline J gene is used to complete it. The rearrangement uses TRBV6-1 and TRBJ2-7, with TRBD1 matching over 7 bases. The V gene's germline CDR1 is MNHNS and CDR2 SASEGT. The CDR3 has 12 amino acids. J gave up 6 bases and V 4 bases, and 3 bases lay outside the gene matches. The CDR3 spells CASSATGVEQYF. The sequenced CDR3 bases are TGTGCCAGCAGTGCCACAGGGGTCGAG.

A note on this clone: The read finishes 3 residues shy of the CDR3 end, and the germline J gene is used to complete it. The V gene is TRBV2, the J gene TRBJ2-1; TRBD2 matches at 9 bases. The CDR3 runs to 14 residues. The ends lost 7 bases at V and 4 bases at J; junction bases unmatched: 5. Per germline, CDR1 SNHLY and CDR2 FYNNEI. This CDR3 reads CASKGGREYNEQFF. The DNA read from the CDR3 is TGTGCCAGCAAAGGCGGGAGGGAGTACAATGAG.

This clone was detected many times. The observed sequence ends 3 residues before the CDR3 terminus, with the missing tail filled in from the germline J gene. V and J are TRBV18 and TRBJ1-1, with a tentative D call TRBD1 (5 bases). CDR1 and CDR2 (germline): KGHSH, LQKENI. The V gene lost 1 base and the J gene lost 1 base, with 7 bases spanning the gap. The CDR3 covers 14 residues. The CDR3 DNA, read in part, is TGTGCCAGCTCACCACAGGGGTGGAACACTGAA. Amino acids: CASSPQGWNTE. The entire CDR3 is CASSPQGWNTEAFF.

Regarding this clone: The CDR3 end lies 3 residues beyond the end of the read and is filled in from the germline J gene. This chain links TRBV11-2 with TRBJ2-7; a weak D match, TRBD2 (5 bases). Looked up from germline, CDR1 is SGHAT and CDR2 is FQNNGV. The CDR3 consists of 12 residues. Trimming left V 5 bases short and J 6 bases short, with 11 bases between. The DNA read from the CDR3 is TGTGCCAGCAGCACCACGGGGAGCGAG. Its protein is CASSTTGSE. The whole CDR3 reads CASSTTGSEQYF.

Ten or more counts support this clone. The CDR3 end lies 3 residues beyond the end of the read and is filled in from the germline J gene. The V call is TRBV3-1 (or the pseudogene TRBV3-2), the J call TRBJ2-1; 7 bases match TRBD2. The CDR3 is made up of 15 amino acids. The V segment lost 4 bases and the J segment 8 bases; nucleotides outside the gene matches: 11. Germline V gene data show CDR1 as LGHDT and CDR2 as YNNKEL (reference sequence). CDR3 DNA (partial): TGTGCCAGCAGCCGGACCCTTGGCGGGAGTTATGAG. Translated, it gives CASSRTLGGSYE. The entire CDR3 reads CASSRTLGGSYEQFF.

This clone was observed many times. Read data end 3 residues before the CDR3 end; the end is taken from the germline J gene. The chain couples TRBV20-1 to TRBJ2-6; TRBD1 matches at 7 bases. The germline CDR1 and CDR2 sequences are DFQATT and SNEGSKA (reference sequence). The CDR3 covers 17 residues. The junction had 13 bases not matched to a gene; V was cut back by 8 bases and J by 0 bases. CDR3 bases read: TGCAGTTCATTGAGGACAGGTATAAGCTCTGGGGCCAACGTC. Protein product: CSSLRTGISSGANV. The full CDR3 protein is CSSLRTGISSGANVLTF.

This clone was recorded many times. From the germline J gene comes the end of the CDR3, since the read stops 3 residues before it. The chain links TRBV7-2 to TRBJ2-4; 8 bases align to TRBD2. Germline CDR1 reads SGHTA; CDR2 reads FQGNSA. Unmatched junction bases numbered 2, after V lost 4 bases and J lost 3 bases. The CDR3 covers 14 residues. The sequenced part of the CDR3 DNA is TGTGCCAGCAGCTCTCTAGCGGGCAAAAACATT. Translating it yields CASSSLAGKNI. The CDR3 as a whole reads CASSSLAGKNIQYF.

This clone has at least ten counts. The read ends 3 residues before the CDR3 terminus; that terminus is restored from the germline J gene. The chain couples TRBV5-1 to TRBJ1-6, with D tentatively TRBD1 (6 bases). Trimming cost V 6 bases and J 5 bases, with 12 bases left between them. CDR3 size: 14 residues. Germline-derived CDR1 and CDR2 are SGHRS and YFSETQ. The CDR3 here is CASTEGHDNSPLHF. CDR3 DNA, as far as it was read: TGCGCCAGCACCGAGGGACACGATAATTCACCC.

The CDR3 bases that were read are TGTGCCAGCAGCCTCGTGGACAGATTCGATGAG. Its protein product is CASSLVDRFDE. The full CDR3 protein reads CASSLVDRFDEQFF. This rearrangement joins TRBV7-9 to TRBJ2-1, with D perhaps TRBD1 (6 bases). The missing CDR3 end, 3 residues past where the read stops, is filled in from the germline J gene. CDR3 size: 14 residues. Trimming shortened V by 5 bases and J by 8 bases, and 16 bases separated the two germline ends. Germline CDR1 SEHNR, CDR2 FQNEAQ (reference sequence).

Only a few counts were recorded for this clone. This chain's CDR3 is CASSLEGTGELFF. The DNA read from the CDR3 is TGTGCCAGCAGCTTGGAGGGGACCGGGGAG. The chain has TRBV7-9 and TRBJ2-2, with D perhaps TRBD2 (6 bases). Sequencing ends 3 residues short of the CDR3 end; the germline J gene provides the rest. CDR3 length equals 13 residues. With 3 bases removed from V and 5 bases from J, the gap between germline ends came to 7 bases. The germline V gene has CDR1 SEHNR and CDR2 FQNEAQ (reference sequence).

About this clone itself: A read error likely explains this, since a far larger clone differs by one base. The sequenced fragment ends 3 residues before the CDR3 boundary, so the rest is inferred from the germline J gene. The sample carries other DNA sequences with the same CDR3. The chain links TRBV18 to TRBJ2-7; 9 bases are shared with TRBD1. The CDR3 is made up of 13 amino acids. J gave up 5 bases and V 6 bases, and 5 bases lay outside the gene matches. Looked up from germline, CDR1 is KGHSH and CDR2 is LQKENI. CDR3 bases read: TGTGCCAGCTCCCGGGACAGGGCCCACGAG. Protein: CASSRDRAHE. In full, the CDR3 reads CASSRDRAHEQYF.

In its sample, this clone is medium-sized. Sequencing ends 3 residues short of the CDR3 end; the germline J gene provides the rest. The J gene is TRBJ2-5, the V gene TRBV6-1, with D perhaps matching TRBD1 (6 bases). This CDR3 has 19 residues. In germline, CDR1 is MNHNS, CDR2 SASEGT. The V end was cut by 0 bases, the J end by 5 bases, with 25 bases between. Incomplete CDR3 DNA: TGTGCCAGCAGTGAAGCGTTTCCTGAAGCGAGTAGGGGGTATGAGACC. It is translated as CASSEAFPEASRGYET. The full-length CDR3 reads as CASSEAFPEASRGYETQYF.

This clone was detected a few times. The sequence runs out 3 residues before the end of the CDR3; the remainder is reconstructed from the germline J gene. The V and J genes are TRBV7-2 and TRBJ2-3; possibly TRBD2 for D (5 bases). CDR1 SGHTA and CDR2 FQGNSA come from the germline V gene. The CDR3 totals 13 residues. The CDR3 DNA, read in part, is TGTGCCAGCAGCGCCCCAGACTACGGCACG. It translates to CASSAPDYGT. The whole CDR3 sequence reads CASSAPDYGTQYF.

This clone was recorded many times. The sequenced fragment ends 3 residues before the CDR3 boundary, so the rest is inferred from the germline J gene. The chain couples TRBV9 to TRBJ2-7; 10 bases match TRBD2. The junction had 3 bases not matched to a gene; V was cut back by 3 bases and J by 0 bases. The CDR3 spans 15 residues. Germline V gene sequence: CDR1 SGDLS, CDR2 YYNGEE. The CDR3 DNA, read in part, is TGTGCCAGCAGCGGGACTAGCGGATTCTCCTACGAG. The encoded protein is CASSGTSGFSYE. The whole CDR3 protein is CASSGTSGFSYEQYF.

This clone was observed many times. From the germline J gene comes the end of the CDR3, since the read stops 3 residues before it. The chain carries TRBV7-9 and TRBJ2-1, with 8 bases lining up with TRBD2. Germline V gene sequence: CDR1 SEHNR, CDR2 FQNEAQ (reference sequence). This CDR3 spans 14 amino acids. Trimming cost V 3 bases and J 7 bases; bases outside gene matches: 5. CDR3 sequence reads: CASSLNVAGNEQFF. The sequenced part of the CDR3 DNA is TGTGCCAGCAGCTTGAACGTAGCGGGGAATGAG.